The clone carrying this TCR beta chain was detected many times. Listed TCR primers and previously described methods were used for bulk TCR libraries. TCRdb reprocessed the PCR reads with MiXCR, giving one entry per CDR3 protein. The sample lists more than 300,000 distinct CDR3 sequences; around a fifth were seen once. From germline, CDR1 is SGHVS and CDR2 FNYEAQ. The CDR3 is 15 amino acids. J lost 5 bases, V lost 4 bases, and 8 bases had no gene match. The sample comes from a study of molecular identifiers for immune sequencing clone quantification. The genes are TRBV7-6 and TRBJ2-1; 7 bases are a match to TRBD2. This TCR was recovered from a human donor in good health. Some libraries in this study had Jurkat cell RNA spiked in. Input material: naive CD8+ T cells from blood, with Jurkat cell RNA spiked in. This sample's subset: FACS-sorted CD8+CD4-CCR7+CD45RA+ naive T cells. The CDR3 protein is CASSSQRGPNNEQFF. DNA of the CDR3: TGTGCCAGCAGCTCCCAGCGGGGCCCCAACAATGAGCAGTTCTTC.